This T cell receptor beta chain came from a study of regulatory T cells in long-lasting Graves disease. This sample's time point: newly diagnosed GD, antithyroid drugs for less than 3 months. Preparation of the TCR library used RNA extracted from PBMCs. This clonotype has ten or more counts. CDR3-region Arm-PCR and iRepertoire HTBI primers produced the TCR beta libraries. Each CDR3 protein is one row after TCRdb ran MiXCR on the multiplex PCR reads. The sample lists roughly 500,000 distinct CDR3 sequences, 12% occurring once. These same records also appear under a second study, on T cells in Graves' hyperthyroidism and ophthalmopathy. That work contributes: An initial round of RT-PCR targeting the TCR CDR3 relied on the HTBI primer set.

The source is a woman younger than 45 with Graves disease. The sample was peripheral blood mononuclear cells (PBMCs), taken at new diagnosis, from a patient treated with antithyroid drugs.

CDR3 sequence: CASSLVGTGEETQYF. The CDR3, as DNA: TGTGCCAGCAGCTTAGTGGGGACAGGGGAAGAGACCCAGTACTTC. The genes are TRBV13 and TRBJ2-5; 10 nucleotides agree with TRBD1. V lost 1 base, J lost 3 bases, and 2 bases stayed unmatched. CDR1 and CDR2 from the germline V gene are PRHDT and FYEKMQ (reference sequence). The CDR3 is made up of 15 amino acids.